The entry that follows covers one TCR beta chain sequence. The record originates from a study of monozygotic twins with inflammatory bowel disease. TCRdb reprocessed the 5' RACE reads, keeping one entry per CDR3 protein, no DNA. In total, the table holds about 43,000 distinct CDR3 sequences. Germline CDR1 reads SEHNR; CDR2 reads FQNEAQ (reference sequence). The CDR3 is 14 residues long. V usage is TRBV7-9 and J usage is TRBJ1-6. The sequenced sample was blood. The sequence was collected from a human donor with ulcerative colitis or Crohn's disease, or a healthy co-twin of an affected twin (not recorded which). This CDR3 reads CASSSQAVRSPLHF.